What follows are 7 T cell receptor beta chains derived from one specimen sequenced in a study of T cell responses to AZD1222 COVID-19 vaccine. Sequencing used immunoSEQ multiplex PCR; TCRdb keeps in-frame clones, though not all of them. The sample has 100,000 or so clones; around nine tenths are singletons. Sequencing was performed on peripheral blood, taken on day 0 of AZD1222 vaccination. The receptors shown here come from an adult in good health.

The chain uses TRBV28 and TRBJ1-3; no firm D call. Germline-derived CDR1 and CDR2 are MDHEN and SYDVKM. The CDR3 has 15 amino acids. V shed 1 base and J shed 0 bases, with 7 bases lying between them. This CDR3 is CASSLLPDSGNTIYF. CDR3 nucleotides: TGTGCCAGCAGTTTATTACCGGACTCTGGAAACACCATATATTTT.

The rearrangement uses TRBV11-2 and TRBJ1-1; 7 bases are a match to TRBD1. Looked up from germline, CDR1 is SGHAT and CDR2 is FQNNGV. This CDR3 region has 15 residues. The V and J ends lost 0 bases and 3 bases, in that order; junction bases with no gene match: 4. The chain's CDR3 is CASSLDIGTDTEAFF. The CDR3 region has the DNA TGTGCCAGCAGCTTAGATATCGGGACAGACACTGAAGCTTTCTTT.

The chain joins TRBV5-6 to TRBJ2-5; D may be TRBD1 (5 bases). There are 13 residues in the CDR3. V shed 1 base and J shed 6 bases, with 10 bases lying between them. Germline lookup yields CDR1 SGHDT and CDR2 YYEEEE. In nucleotides, the CDR3 is TGTGCCAGCAGCTTGCCCCAGGGAAAGACCCAGTACTTC. Its protein is CASSLPQGKTQYF. Full variable domain (rest looked up from reference TRBV5-6 and TRBJ2-5): DAGVTQSPTHLIKTRGQQVTLRCSPKSGHDTVSWYQQALGQGPQFIFQYYEEEERQRGNFPDRFSGHQFPNYSSELNVNALLLGDSALYLCASSLPQGKTQYFGPGTRLLVL.

The chain links TRBV4-1 to TRBJ1-2; TRBD1 might be the D (6 bases). The CDR3 covers 13 residues. V was trimmed by 4 bases and J by 7 bases, leaving 13 bases between them. Germline lookup yields CDR1 MGHRA and CDR2 YSYEKL. For the CDR3, the DNA is TGCGCCAGCAGCCCAGAAACAGGGTCTGGCTACACCTTC. This translates into CASSPETGSGYTF.

This clone was counted only a few times. V is TRBV27 and J is TRBJ1-1; D is unclear. The CDR3 is 12 residues long. In germline, CDR1 is MNHEY, CDR2 SMNVEV (reference sequence). The CDR3: CPYGPENTEAFF. The CDR3 DNA reads TGTCCCTACGGCCCCGAGAACACTGAAGCTTTCTTT.

J is TRBJ2-2 and V is TRBV3-1 (or the pseudogene TRBV3-2), with D hard to call. Trimming shortened V by 0 bases and J by 1 base, and 3 bases separated the two germline ends. Germline V CDR1 and CDR2: LGHDT, YNNKEL (reference sequence). The CDR3 consists of 14 residues. The CDR3 loop is CASSQDRNTGELFF. In nucleotides, the CDR3 is TGTGCCAGCAGCCAAGACAGGAACACCGGGGAGCTGTTTTTT.

V is TRBV19 and J is TRBJ1-2; possible D gene TRBD1, 5 bases. The CDR3 length is 13 residues. Germline CDR1 LNHDA, CDR2 SQIVND (reference sequence). The V end was cut by 1 base, the J end by 4 bases, with 7 bases between. The chain's CDR3 is CASSIVRGYGYTF. The CDR3 DNA sequence: TGTGCCAGTAGTATAGTAAGGGGCTATGGCTACACCTTC.